A single sample gave rise to the 2 T cell receptor beta chains below, sequenced in a study of beta chain features in type 1 diabetes. cDNA synthesis used the whole RNA isolate, giving expressed TCRB sequences. Sequenced by immunoSEQ multiplex PCR; TCRdb stores in-frame clones only, minus some. The data contain under 300,000 clones, under 8.5% of them singletons. Sequences were obtained from central memory CD4+ T cells from blood. These receptors all come from a woman aged 18-29 years in good health.

In its sample, this clone was seen a few times. This chain joins TRBV6-4 and TRBJ2-1; no definite D call. Trimming pared 4 bases from V and 3 bases from J, leaving 7 bases between. This CDR3 is 13 amino acids long. Germline V gene lookup returns CDR1 MRHNA and CDR2 SNTAGT. CDR3 loop: CASSVQRYNEQFF. CDR3 in DNA: TGTGCCAGCAGTGTGCAGCGCTACAATGAGCAGTTCTTC.

This clone was detected a few times. The chain uses TRBV5-6 and TRBJ2-7, with 9 bases matching TRBD2. The junction had 12 bases not matched to a gene; V was cut back by 0 bases and J by 2 bases. The V gene's germline CDR1 is SGHDT and CDR2 YYEEEE. The CDR3 is 18 amino acids. The CDR3 sequence: CASSLAPSLAGSPYEQYF. The CDR3 bases are TGTGCCAGCAGCTTGGCCCCGTCCCTAGCGGGGTCACCCTACGAGCAGTACTTC.